These T cell receptor beta chains were read from a single sample in a study of T-cell reconstitution after alpha-beta-depleted transplantation in children. TCRdb passed the PCR reads through MiXCR, listing each CDR3 protein once. The data contain 120,000 or so distinct CDR3 sequences, 23% of them singletons. The source was PBMCs, mostly from graft donor cells, collected 180 days after TCRalphabeta/CD19-depleted stem cell transplant. These receptor sequences come from a male patient aged 2-9 years who had a stem cell transplant for chronic granulomatous disease, so the T cells may come from the graft donor. Both conserved end residues are part of each CDR3. Fields, in order: D gene, clone size, J gene, V gene, CDR3 DNA, CDR3 protein. The D gene is left open where the match is weak. Clone size is stated in some rows and not others, as once, few, many or a class when expanded.

>-|few|TRBJ2-3|TRBV12-3/TRBV12-4
TGTGCCAGCACCCCCTCTCTTAAGGCAGATACGCAGTATTTT
CASTPSLKADTQYF
>-|once|TRBJ2-3|TRBV12-3/TRBV12-4
TGTGCCAGCAGTTGGGGGGGGCCCACAGATACGCAGTATTTT
CASSWGGPTDTQYF
>-|many|TRBJ1-1|TRBV5-8
TGTGCCAGCCCTTTAGACGGGTTGAACACTGAAGCTTTCTTT
CASPLDGLNTEAFF
>-|few|TRBJ1-5|TRBV12-3/TRBV12-4
TGTGCCAGCAGTTTATTGGCAGCACCCTCTAATCAGCCCCAGCATTTT
CASSLLAAPSNQPQHF
>-|-|TRBJ2-1|TRBV4-1
TGCGCCAGCAGCCCCCTAGGGCCGGGGCTTGAGCAGTTCTTC
CASSPLGPGLEQFF
>TRBD2|many|TRBJ2-2|TRBV27
TGTGCCAGCAGTTTACGCCTAGCGGCTAAGGGGGAGCTGTTTTTT
CASSLRLAAKGELFF
>TRBD1|few|TRBJ1-1|TRBV20-1
TGCAGTGCTAGAGATGAGGCCAGGGGGGTGAACACTGAAGCTTTCTTT
CSARDEARGVNTEAFF
>TRBD2|-|TRBJ2-2|TRBV9
TGTGCCAGCAGCTCTAACCTAGCGGGAGGGAACACCGGGGAGCTGTTTTTT
CASSSNLAGGNTGELFF
>-|many|TRBJ2-3|TRBV7-2
TGTGCCAGCAGCTTTCAGGGTGGTACGCAGTATTTT
CASSFQGGTQYF
>-|-|TRBJ1-2|TRBV25-1
TGTGCCAGCAGCGGCCAGGGGCGAATCTATGGCTACACCTTC
CASSGQGRIYGYTF
>TRBD2|many|TRBJ2-3|TRBV7-2
TGTGCCAGCAGCTTATCAAGGGCTAGCGGGAGGGCCGCCAATACGCAGTATTTT
CASSLSRASGRAANTQYF
>-|many|TRBJ2-5|TRBV20-1
TGCAGTGCTGGGACGTATGAAGAGACCCAGTACTTC
CSAGTYEETQYF
>-|-|TRBJ1-4|TRBV28
TGTGCCAGCAGTTTTGGGGGCCCGCCGGAAAAACTGTTTTTT
CASSFGGPPEKLFF
>-|many|TRBJ2-2|TRBV20-1
TGCAGTGCTAGAGGCGAAGCGGGTATCGGGGAGCTGTTTTTT
CSARGEAGIGELFF
>-|-|TRBJ2-3|TRBV29-1
TGCAGCGGGTGGGCAGGGTCAGATACGCAGTATTTT
CSGWAGSDTQYF
>-|many|TRBJ2-7|TRBV7-8
TGTGCCAGCAGCCCCAGGGGAGGTGGCTACGAGCAGTACTTC
CASSPRGGGYEQYF
>TRBD2|-|TRBJ2-2|TRBV4-2
TGTGCCAGCAGCCCACCGGGACTAAACACCGGGGAGCTGTTTTTT
CASSPPGLNTGELFF
>-|few|TRBJ2-7|TRBV20-1
TGCAGTGCTCGTTCGGGGGTCGTGCAGTACTTC
CSARSGVVQYF
>-|-|TRBJ1-2|TRBV29-1
TGCAGCGTGGGGGAATATGGCTACACCTTC
CSVGEYGYTF
>TRBD2|many|TRBJ2-5|TRBV20-1
TGCAGTGCTAATGTAGCGGGGGAAGAGACCCAGTACTTC
CSANVAGEETQYF
>-|-|TRBJ2-2|TRBV5-1
TGCGCCAGCAGCTTGGGTTTGGCCAAAGCCACCGGGGAGCTGTTTTTT
CASSLGLAKATGELFF
>-|many|TRBJ1-1|TRBV29-1
TGCAGCGGGTGGAATCTGAACACTGAAGCTTTCTTT
CSGWNLNTEAFF
>TRBD1|few|TRBJ1-2|TRBV5-5
TGTGCCAGCAGCCTGAGACAGGGCTATGGCTACACCTTC
CASSLRQGYGYTF
>TRBD1|-|TRBJ2-7|TRBV12-3/TRBV12-4
TGTGCCAGCAGCGTTACAGGGGGCGGCGAGCAGTACTTC
CASSVTGGGEQYF
>-|few|TRBJ2-7|TRBV29-1
TGCAGCGTCAGGAATTTCCGGGACGAGCAGTACTTC
CSVRNFRDEQYF
>-|many|TRBJ2-5|TRBV12-3/TRBV12-4
TGTGCCAGCAGTTCAGTGCCCCCAGGGACCCAGTACTTC
CASSSVPPGTQYF
>-|once|TRBJ2-6|TRBV5-1
TGCGCCAGCAGCTTGGCCGTGGACTCTGGGGCCAACGTCCTGACTTTC
CASSLAVDSGANVLTF
>-|-|TRBJ2-7|TRBV27
TGTGCCAGCAGAGTTCTAGGGGTTTCGGGGGAGCAGTACTTC
CASRVLGVSGEQYF
>TRBD2|many|TRBJ2-5|TRBV5-1
TGCGCCAGCAGTCCGGGACTAGGCGAAGAGACCCAGTACTTC
CASSPGLGEETQYF
>TRBD2|many|TRBJ2-5|TRBV20-1
TGCAGTGCTAGAGGACTAGCGGGAGGGCCTGTTCCAGAGACCCAGTACTTC
CSARGLAGGPVPETQYF
>-|-|TRBJ2-5|TRBV5-1
TGCGCCAGCAGGAGTTTCCGGGAGCTGGAGACCCAGTACTTC
CASRSFRELETQYF
>TRBD1|-|TRBJ1-5|TRBV7-9
TGTGCCAGCAGCTTAGTGTCGGGACAGGTTGGCAATCAGCCCCAGCATTTT
CASSLVSGQVGNQPQHF
>TRBD2|many|TRBJ2-5|TRBV6-5
TGTGCCAGCAGTTACTCCCTAGCGGGGACGTCCCCACAAGAGACCCAGTACTTC
CASSYSLAGTSPQETQYF
>-|many|TRBJ2-4|TRBV20-1
TGCAGTGCTAGAAAACAGGGAATTGTAGCCAAAAACATTCAGTACTTC
CSARKQGIVAKNIQYF
>-|many|TRBJ1-5|TRBV9
TGTGCCAGCAGCGTAGGAGGTGGACTGATTCAGCCCCAGCATTTT
CASSVGGGLIQPQHF
>TRBD1|many|TRBJ2-5|TRBV6-5
TGTGCCAGCAGTATCCACCGGGACAGGGGTAGAGAGACCCAGTACTTC
CASSIHRDRGRETQYF
>-|-|TRBJ2-7|TRBV27
TGTGCCAGCAGTTTTGGGCAGGGCCATACCTACGAGCAGTACTTC
CASSFGQGHTYEQYF
>-|many|TRBJ1-1|TRBV20-1
TGCAGTGCTGGCCGTGGGAACACTGAAGCTTTCTTT
CSAGRGNTEAFF
>TRBD1|many|TRBJ2-7|TRBV5-1
TGCGCCAGCAGCTTGGGGATATATCGGGACAGCAACGAGCAGTACTTC
CASSLGIYRDSNEQYF
>-|-|TRBJ2-7|TRBV20-1
TGCAGTGCTGGTACAGGGAGGGTCGAGCAGTACTTC
CSAGTGRVEQYF
>TRBD2|few|TRBJ2-5|TRBV29-1
TGCAGCGGTGCGCTAGCGGTATCCAGCGGGACCCAGTACTTC
CSGALAVSSGTQYF
>-|many|TRBJ2-5|TRBV20-1
TGCAGTGCTAGAGTAGGGGGAGGCGAGACCCAGTACTTC
CSARVGGGETQYF
>-|many|TRBJ1-5|TRBV12-3/TRBV12-4
TGTGCCAGCAGTTTCTTTCACAGGGACCAGCCCCAGCATTTT
CASSFFHRDQPQHF
>-|-|TRBJ2-3|TRBV19
TGTGCCACCTGGGGTGCGGGGATCACAGATACGCAGTATTTT
CATWGAGITDTQYF
>-|-|TRBJ1-6|TRBV5-6
TGTGCCAGCAGCTTGGGTACAGGGAAGCCCCTCCACTTT
CASSLGTGKPLHF
>TRBD1|many|TRBJ2-2|TRBV29-1
TGCAGCGCCATCAACAGGGGTTGGGACACCGGGGAGCTGTTTTTT
CSAINRGWDTGELFF